This T cell receptor (beta chain) is from a study of T-cell memory formation after mild COVID-19. Germline assignment: CDR1 SEHNR and CDR2 FQNEAQ (reference sequence). Trimming left V 1 base short and J 5 bases short, with 8 bases between. There are 13 residues in the CDR3. TCRdb reprocessed the 5' RACE reads with MiXCR, giving one entry per CDR3 protein. The profile shows fewer than 700,000 distinct CDR3 sequences, roughly 18% of them singletons. Ten or more counts support this clonotype. The receptor comes from an adult woman who had mild COVID-19 (a few samples of this study predate the infection). Cell type and time point are not known. The V call is TRBV7-9, the J call TRBJ1-2; D possibly corresponds to TRBD1 (5 bases). Input material: PBMCs or a T cell subset sorted from them (not recorded which). The chain's CDR3 is CASSLEGQYGYTF. The CDR3 DNA follows: TGTGCCAGCAGCTTAGAAGGACAATATGGCTACACCTTC.